The sequence of this T cell receptor (beta chain) was determined in a study of cytomegalovirus exposure and HLA in healthy donors. Overall study results and limits: Reports showed the classifier diagnosing cytomegalovirus status with high specificity and sensitivity. A few chains tied to CMV proved CMV antigen-specific in vitro. The study listed under 200 cytomegalovirus-associated TCR beta chains. Most observed TCR sequences were rare, whereas some public TCRs were detected in many donors.

V was trimmed by 4 bases and J by 0 bases, leaving 14 bases between them. CDR1 and CDR2 from the germline V gene are MGHRA and YSYEKL. The CDR3 length is 16 residues. Concerning this clone itself: Its antigen is undetermined.

Produced via immunoSEQ multiplex PCR; TCRdb's table is partial and in-frame only. The sample carries roughly 130,000 clones, roughly nine tenths recorded once. This chain uses TRBV4-1 with TRBJ2-3; maybe TRBD1 (6 bases). The sequence was obtained from a man aged 25 to 40 in good health and CMV-seronegative. Sample: PBMCs. CDR3 bases: TGCGCCAGCAGCCTCAAAAGGACAGCTAGCACAGATACGCAGTATTTT. This translates into CASSLKRTASTDTQYF.